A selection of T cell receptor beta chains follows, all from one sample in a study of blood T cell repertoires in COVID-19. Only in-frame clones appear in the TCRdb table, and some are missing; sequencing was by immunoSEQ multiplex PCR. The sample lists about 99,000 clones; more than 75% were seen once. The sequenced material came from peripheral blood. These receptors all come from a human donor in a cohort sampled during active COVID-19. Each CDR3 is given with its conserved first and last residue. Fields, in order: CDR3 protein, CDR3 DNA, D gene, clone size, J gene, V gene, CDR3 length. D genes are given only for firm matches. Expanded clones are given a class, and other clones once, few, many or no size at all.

CDR3: CASSPQRGGNYEQYF
DNA: TGTGCCAGCAGCCCCCAGCGGGGGGGTAACTACGAGCAGTACTTC
D: TRBD2
size: -
J: TRBJ2-7
V: TRBV6-6
length: 15

CDR3: CASSFGVAGVETQYF
DNA: TGTGCCAGCAGCTTCGGGGTAGCGGGGGTGGAGACCCAGTACTTC
D: TRBD2
size: -
J: TRBJ2-5
V: TRBV11-2
length: 15

CDR3: CASSFTGTGETQYF
DNA: TGTGCCAGCAGCTTCACAGGGACGGGTGAGACCCAGTACTTC
D: -
size: -
J: TRBJ2-5
V: TRBV7-3
length: 14

CDR3: CATRASSYNEQFF
DNA: TGTGCAACGAGGGCTAGCTCCTACAATGAGCAGTTCTTC
D: -
size: -
J: TRBJ2-1
V: TRBV19
length: 13

CDR3: CASRPPGTPNQPQHF
DNA: TGTGCCAGCAGGCCACCCGGGACACCAAATCAGCCCCAGCATTTT
D: -
size: -
J: TRBJ1-5
V: TRBV27
length: 15

CDR3: CASSPILPGGTNTGELFF
DNA: TGTGCCAGCTCACCAATATTACCGGGGGGCACGAACACCGGGGAGCTGTTTTTT
D: -
size: -
J: TRBJ2-2
V: TRBV18
length: 18

CDR3: CASSSTRRGDTIYF
DNA: TGCGCCAGCAGCTCGACCCGAAGAGGAGACACCATATATTTT
D: -
size: -
J: TRBJ1-3
V: TRBV5-1
length: 14

CDR3: CASKYREDTEAFF
DNA: TGTGCCAGCAAATATAGGGAGGACACTGAAGCTTTCTTT
D: -
size: -
J: TRBJ1-1
V: TRBV2
length: 13

CDR3: CASSWTGGYGYTF
DNA: TGTGCCAGCAGCTGGACAGGGGGCTATGGCTACACCTTC
D: TRBD1
size: -
J: TRBJ1-2
V: TRBV27
length: 13

CDR3: CASSRGTGYSPLHF
DNA: TGTGCCAGTAGTCGAGGGACAGGCTACTCACCCCTCCACTTT
D: TRBD1
size: -
J: TRBJ1-6
V: TRBV19
length: 14

CDR3: CASSRRGARGYTF
DNA: TGTGCCAGCAGCCGACGGGGGGCGCGAGGCTACACCTTC
D: -
size: -
J: TRBJ1-2
V: TRBV3-1/TRBV3-2
length: 13

CDR3: CASSTPTGSNEKLFF
DNA: TGTGCCAGTAGTACCCCTACAGGGTCTAATGAAAAACTGTTTTTT
D: -
size: -
J: TRBJ1-4
V: TRBV19
length: 15

CDR3: CASSSAPGSGYTF
DNA: TGCGCCAGCAGCTCCGCCCCGGGATCTGGCTACACCTTC
D: -
size: -
J: TRBJ1-2
V: TRBV5-1
length: 13

CDR3: CASSFFGGQKYGYTF
DNA: TGTGCCAGCAGTTTCTTTGGAGGACAGAAATATGGCTACACCTTC
D: -
size: -
J: TRBJ1-2
V: TRBV27
length: 15

CDR3: CASSSGRGRVDTQYF
DNA: TGTGCCAGCAGTTCCGGTAGGGGCCGGGTAGATACGCAGTATTTT
D: -
size: -
J: TRBJ2-3
V: TRBV27
length: 15

CDR3: CASSVLAGASYEQYF
DNA: TGTGCCAGCAGCGTACTAGCGGGGGCTTCCTACGAGCAGTACTTC
D: TRBD2
size: once
J: TRBJ2-7
V: TRBV9
length: 15

CDR3: CASSKTTETDTQYF
DNA: TGTGCCAGCAGCAAAACAACAGAAACAGATACGCAGTATTTT
D: -
size: -
J: TRBJ2-3
V: TRBV21-1
length: 14

CDR3: CASGVGEAEYQETQYF
DNA: TGTGCCAGCGGCGTAGGTGAGGCGGAGTACCAAGAGACCCAGTACTTC
D: -
size: -
J: TRBJ2-5
V: TRBV3-1/TRBV3-2
length: 16

CDR3: CATSGTGSGEQYF
DNA: TGTGCCACCTCCGGGACAGGGTCGGGCGAGCAGTACTTC
D: TRBD1
size: -
J: TRBJ2-7
V: TRBV25-1
length: 13

CDR3: CASSLSGQTNEKLFF
DNA: TGTGCCAGCAGCTTAAGTGGACAGACTAATGAAAAACTGTTTTTT
D: -
size: -
J: TRBJ1-4
V: TRBV7-8
length: 15

CDR3: CASSLRGAAGNTIYF
DNA: TGTGCCAGCAGTCTCCGGGGTGCTGCAGGAAACACCATATATTTT
D: -
size: once
J: TRBJ1-3
V: TRBV7-2
length: 15

CDR3: CASSMGQGGSPLHF
DNA: TGTGCCAGCAGCATGGGACAGGGTGGTTCACCCCTCCACTTT
D: TRBD1
size: -
J: TRBJ1-6
V: TRBV5-5
length: 14

CDR3: CASSSGDTTYNEQFF
DNA: TGCGCCAGCAGCTCAGGGGACACTACCTACAATGAGCAGTTCTTC
D: -
size: -
J: TRBJ2-1
V: TRBV5-1
length: 15

CDR3: CASSLGGGRTDTQYF
DNA: TGTGCCAGCAGCTTGGGAGGGGGCCGTACAGATACGCAGTATTTT
D: TRBD1
size: -
J: TRBJ2-3
V: TRBV5-4
length: 15

CDR3: CASSPQTGGENTEAFF
DNA: TGTGCCAGCTCACCCCAAACAGGGGGGGAGAACACTGAAGCTTTCTTT
D: TRBD1
size: -
J: TRBJ1-1
V: TRBV18
length: 16

CDR3: CASSPFFGQGDYGYTF
DNA: TGTGCCAGCAGCCCCTTTTTTGGACAGGGAGACTATGGCTACACCTTC
D: TRBD1
size: -
J: TRBJ1-2
V: TRBV7-9
length: 16

CDR3: CASSYTPGQPGNTIYF
DNA: TGTGCCAGCAGTTACACTCCGGGACAGCCTGGAAACACCATATATTTT
D: TRBD1
size: once
J: TRBJ1-3
V: TRBV6-5
length: 16

CDR3: CASSRLPAGELFF
DNA: TGTGCCAGCAGTCGCTTGCCGGCCGGGGAGCTGTTTTTT
D: -
size: -
J: TRBJ2-2
V: TRBV12-3/TRBV12-4
length: 13

CDR3: CASSHTAGSSYEQYF
DNA: TGTGCCAGCAGCCATACAGCCGGGAGCTCCTACGAGCAGTACTTC
D: -
size: -
J: TRBJ2-7
V: TRBV14
length: 15

CDR3: CAWSRGGGQYTQYF
DNA: TGTGCCTGGAGTCGGGGCGGGGGGCAATATACGCAGTATTTT
D: TRBD2
size: -
J: TRBJ2-3
V: TRBV30
length: 14

CDR3: CASSRAGGPTNEQYF
DNA: TGTGCCAGCAGTCGAGCGGGGGGGCCGACGAACGAGCAGTACTTC
D: TRBD2
size: -
J: TRBJ2-7
V: TRBV6-6
length: 15

CDR3: CASSSLGQGAYGYTF
DNA: TGTGCCAGCAGCTCTTTGGGACAGGGGGCCTATGGCTACACCTTC
D: TRBD1
size: -
J: TRBJ1-2
V: TRBV5-4
length: 15

CDR3: CASSPHRGLGTDTQYF
DNA: TGTGCCAGCAGTCCCCACCGGGGACTGGGAACAGATACGCAGTATTTT
D: -
size: -
J: TRBJ2-3
V: TRBV27
length: 16

CDR3: CATRQGANNEQFF
DNA: TGTGCCACGAGACAGGGGGCGAACAATGAGCAGTTCTTC
D: TRBD1
size: once
J: TRBJ2-1
V: TRBV24-1
length: 13

CDR3: CASSTEQGPHRSTLHF
DNA: TGTGCCAGCAGCACCGAACAGGGGCCTCATAGGTCGACCCTCCACTTT
D: TRBD1
size: -
J: TRBJ1-6
V: TRBV2
length: 16

CDR3: CASRRSMNTEAFF
DNA: TGTGCCAGCAGGAGGTCCATGAACACTGAAGCTTTCTTT
D: -
size: -
J: TRBJ1-1
V: TRBV2
length: 13

CDR3: CASSPNKQETQYF
DNA: TGTGCCAGCTCACCCAACAAACAAGAGACCCAGTACTTC
D: -
size: -
J: TRBJ2-5
V: TRBV18
length: 13

CDR3: CAWSGQHTSYEQYF
DNA: TGTGCCTGGAGTGGACAGCACACCTCCTACGAGCAGTACTTC
D: -
size: -
J: TRBJ2-7
V: TRBV30
length: 14

CDR3: CASSFPGTPNTEAFF
DNA: TGTGCCAGCAGTTTTCCGGGGACACCGAACACTGAAGCTTTCTTT
D: -
size: -
J: TRBJ1-1
V: TRBV6-5
length: 15

CDR3: CASSLEGRQGIFDTEAFF
DNA: TGCGCCAGCAGCTTGGAGGGTCGACAGGGAATCTTTGACACTGAAGCTTTCTTT
D: TRBD1
size: -
J: TRBJ1-1
V: TRBV5-1
length: 18

CDR3: CASSRPGQGANEQFF
DNA: TGTGCCAGCAGCCGTCCGGGACAGGGGGCGAATGAGCAGTTCTTC
D: TRBD1
size: -
J: TRBJ2-1
V: TRBV4-2
length: 15

CDR3: CASSYSMSRTSSYEQYF
DNA: TGTGCCAGCAGTTACTCGATGAGTAGGACTAGCTCCTACGAGCAGTACTTC
D: TRBD2
size: few
J: TRBJ2-7
V: TRBV6-2/TRBV6-3
length: 17

CDR3: CASSLGTGAKNIQYF
DNA: TGTGCCAGCAGCTTAGGGACAGGGGCCAAAAACATTCAGTACTTC
D: TRBD1
size: -
J: TRBJ2-4
V: TRBV7-2
length: 15

CDR3: CASTSGTNGEKLFF
DNA: TGTGCCAGCACCTCAGGGACAAACGGTGAAAAACTGTTTTTT
D: -
size: -
J: TRBJ1-4
V: TRBV7-9
length: 14

CDR3: CASSLKGQGAVGYTF
DNA: TGTGCCAGCAGCTTAAAGGGACAGGGGGCCGTTGGCTACACCTTC
D: TRBD1
size: -
J: TRBJ1-2
V: TRBV7-2
length: 15

CDR3: CASSLDWGGATGELFF
DNA: TGTGCCAGCAGCCTAGACTGGGGAGGGGCGACCGGGGAGCTGTTTTTT
D: TRBD2
size: -
J: TRBJ2-2
V: TRBV3-1/TRBV3-2
length: 16

CDR3: CSVGQRSANTGELFF
DNA: TGCAGCGTTGGGCAGAGGTCCGCGAACACCGGGGAGCTGTTTTTT
D: -
size: -
J: TRBJ2-2
V: TRBV29-1
length: 15

CDR3: CASSEQSSLAETQYF
DNA: TGTGCCAGCAGCGAGCAGAGTAGCCTCGCAGAGACCCAGTACTTC
D: -
size: -
J: TRBJ2-5
V: TRBV9
length: 15

CDR3: CASRRGLAETQRDTQYF
DNA: TGCGCCAGCAGGCGAGGACTAGCGGAGACGCAAAGGGATACGCAGTATTTT
D: TRBD2
size: -
J: TRBJ2-3
V: TRBV5-1
length: 17

CDR3: CASSPDRHYGYTF
DNA: TGTGCCAGCAGCCCGGACAGACACTATGGCTACACCTTC
D: -
size: -
J: TRBJ1-2
V: TRBV3-1/TRBV3-2
length: 13

CDR3: CASRTHGEKLFF
DNA: TGTGCCAGCAGGACACATGGCGAAAAACTGTTTTTT
D: -
size: -
J: TRBJ1-4
V: TRBV27
length: 12

CDR3: CASSLDGGGGYTF
DNA: TGCGCCAGCAGCTTGGACGGGGGAGGTGGCTACACCTTC
D: -
size: many
J: TRBJ1-2
V: TRBV5-1
length: 13

CDR3: CASSTPRVYSNQPQHF
DNA: TGTGCCAGCAGTACCCCCCGGGTTTATAGCAATCAGCCCCAGCATTTT
D: -
size: -
J: TRBJ1-5
V: TRBV6-2/TRBV6-3
length: 16

CDR3: CASSLGAGGPGTGELFF
DNA: TGTGCCAGCAGCTTAGGAGCGGGGGGGCCGGGGACCGGGGAGCTGTTTTTT
D: TRBD2
size: few
J: TRBJ2-2
V: TRBV7-6
length: 17

CDR3: CASSPGFPPTGELFF
DNA: TGCGCCAGCAGCCCCGGGTTCCCCCCCACCGGGGAGCTGTTTTTT
D: -
size: once
J: TRBJ2-2
V: TRBV4-1
length: 15